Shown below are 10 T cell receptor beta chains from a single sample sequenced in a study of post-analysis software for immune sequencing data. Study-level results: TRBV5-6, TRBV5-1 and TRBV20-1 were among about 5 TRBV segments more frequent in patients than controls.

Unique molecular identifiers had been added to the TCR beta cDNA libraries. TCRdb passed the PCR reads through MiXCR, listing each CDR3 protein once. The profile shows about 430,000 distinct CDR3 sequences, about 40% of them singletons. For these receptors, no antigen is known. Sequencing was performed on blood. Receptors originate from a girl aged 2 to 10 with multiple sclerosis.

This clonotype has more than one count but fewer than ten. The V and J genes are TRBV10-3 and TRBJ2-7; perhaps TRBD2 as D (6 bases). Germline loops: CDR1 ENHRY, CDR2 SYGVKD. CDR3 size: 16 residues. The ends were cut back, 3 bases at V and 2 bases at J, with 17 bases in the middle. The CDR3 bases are TGTGCCATCAGTGATGGGAGGCTACGAAGTCCCTACGAGCAGTACTTC. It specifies CAISDGRLRSPYEQYF.

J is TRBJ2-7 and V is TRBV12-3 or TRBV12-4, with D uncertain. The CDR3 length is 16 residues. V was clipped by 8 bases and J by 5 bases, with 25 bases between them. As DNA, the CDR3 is TGTGCCAGCTCTTCTCCCGAGTTGATCTGGGAAAACGAGCAGTACTTC. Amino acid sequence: CASSSPELIWENEQYF.

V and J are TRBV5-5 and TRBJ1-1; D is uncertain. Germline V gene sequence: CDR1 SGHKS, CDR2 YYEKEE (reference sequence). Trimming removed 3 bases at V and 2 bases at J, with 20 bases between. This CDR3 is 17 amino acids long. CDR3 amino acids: CASSSFAGRLLNTEAFF. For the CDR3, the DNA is TGTGCCAGCAGCTCGTTTGCCGGGCGTCTACTTAACACTGAAGCTTTCTTT.

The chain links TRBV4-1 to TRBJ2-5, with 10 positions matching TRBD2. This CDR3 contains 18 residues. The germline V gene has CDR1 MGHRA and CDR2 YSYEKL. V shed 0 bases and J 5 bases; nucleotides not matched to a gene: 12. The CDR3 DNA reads TGCGCCAGCAGCCAAGAGCCAATAGCGGGAGGACCGGAGGAGACCCAGTACTTC. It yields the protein CASSQEPIAGGPEETQYF.

The CDR3 DNA follows: TGCGCCAGCAGCTGGGCCTTCCAGCGGGGCAAAGAGACCCAGTACTTC. Residues: CASSWAFQRGKETQYF. The chain uses TRBV5-1 and TRBJ2-5; 7 positions agree with TRBD2. V lost 3 bases, J lost 3 bases, and 11 bases stayed unmatched. In germline, CDR1 is SGHRS, CDR2 YFSETQ. CDR3 length: 16 amino acids.

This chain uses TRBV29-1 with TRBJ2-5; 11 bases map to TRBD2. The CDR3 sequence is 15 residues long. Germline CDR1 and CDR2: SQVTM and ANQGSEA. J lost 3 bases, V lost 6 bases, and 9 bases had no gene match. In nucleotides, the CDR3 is TGCAGCGTCGAACTCCCACTAGCGGGAGAAGAGACCCAGTACTTC. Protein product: CSVELPLAGEETQYF.

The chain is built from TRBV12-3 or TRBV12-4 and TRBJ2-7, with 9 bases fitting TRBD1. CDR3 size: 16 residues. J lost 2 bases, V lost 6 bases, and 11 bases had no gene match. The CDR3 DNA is TGTGCCAGCAGCCTAATTCGGGACAGGGCCCCCTACGAGCAGTACTTC. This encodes CASSLIRDRAPYEQYF.

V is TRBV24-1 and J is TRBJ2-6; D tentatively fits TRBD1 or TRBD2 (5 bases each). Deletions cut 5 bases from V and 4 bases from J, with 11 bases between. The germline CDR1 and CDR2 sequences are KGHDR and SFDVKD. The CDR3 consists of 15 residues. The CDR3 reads CATSVGGTGANVLTF. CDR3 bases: TGTGCCACCAGTGTCGGTGGGACGGGGGCCAACGTCCTGACTTTC.

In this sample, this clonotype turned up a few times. The CDR3 nucleotides are TGTGCCAGCAGCGTCGGGACAGGGGGCTGGAGGAGCAATCAGCCCCAGCATTTT. This gives the protein CASSVGTGGWRSNQPQHF. This chain joins TRBV7-8 and TRBJ1-5, with 12 bases matching TRBD1. Trimming cost V 5 bases and J 1 base; bases outside gene matches: 9. This CDR3 comprises 18 residues. Germline V lookup: CDR1 SGHVS, CDR2 FQNEAQ.

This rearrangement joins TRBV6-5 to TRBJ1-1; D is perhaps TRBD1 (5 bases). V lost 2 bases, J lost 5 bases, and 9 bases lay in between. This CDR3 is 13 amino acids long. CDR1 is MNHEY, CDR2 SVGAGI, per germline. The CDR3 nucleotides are TGTGCCAGCAGTTACAACGGGGGAACTGAAGCTTTCTTT. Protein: CASSYNGGTEAFF.